This T cell receptor beta chain derives from a study of T cell clonotyping in hematopoietic cell transplantation. As for time point: recipient sample about 28 days before transplant, after cytoreduction. Data came from immunoSEQ multiplex PCR; TCRdb stores just in-frame clones and leaves some out. The repertoire holds around 3,000 clones, with around 95% as singletons. Germline CDR1 SGHRS, CDR2 YFSETQ. J was trimmed by 2 bases and V by 4 bases; bases with no gene match: 7. This CDR3 comprises 18 residues. The source was peripheral blood mononuclear cells, collected before stem cell transplant. The source is a woman between 45 and 60 years old with chronic myeloid leukemia. Some clones in this sample may be carry-over from other donors' samples. The V gene is TRBV5-1, the J gene TRBJ2-3; TRBD2 matches at 16 bases. The CDR3 nucleotides are TGCGCCAGCAGCCCCTTGGGACTAGCGGGAGGGAACACAGATACGCAGTATTTT. Translation gives CASSPLGLAGGNTDTQYF.